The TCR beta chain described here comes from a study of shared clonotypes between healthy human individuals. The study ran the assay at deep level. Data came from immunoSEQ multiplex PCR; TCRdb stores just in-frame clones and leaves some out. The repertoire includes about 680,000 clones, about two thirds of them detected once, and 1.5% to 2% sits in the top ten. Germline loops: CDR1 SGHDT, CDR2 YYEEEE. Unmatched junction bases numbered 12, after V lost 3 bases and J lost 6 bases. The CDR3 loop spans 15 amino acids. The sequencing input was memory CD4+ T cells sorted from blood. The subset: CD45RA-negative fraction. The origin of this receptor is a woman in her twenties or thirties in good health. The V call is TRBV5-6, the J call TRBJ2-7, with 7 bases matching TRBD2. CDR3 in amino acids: CASSYAPRDYGEQYF. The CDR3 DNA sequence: TGTGCCAGCAGCTATGCCCCCCGGGACTACGGCGAGCAGTACTTC. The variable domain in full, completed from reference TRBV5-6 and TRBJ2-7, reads DAGVTQSPTHLIKTRGQQVTLRCSPKSGHDTVSWYQQALGQGPQFIFQYYEEEERQRGNFPDRFSGHQFPNYSSELNVNALLLGDSALYLCASSYAPRDYGEQYFGPGTRLTVT.